The rows below give T cell receptor beta chains drawn from one sample of a study of blood T cell repertoires in COVID-19. This table comes from immunoSEQ multiplex PCR, and its TCRdb copy is limited to in-frame clones, with some not included. The sample holds 200,000 to 250,000 clones; around 86% are singletons and the top ten take 5.5% to 6.5%. The sequenced sample was peripheral blood. Receptors originate from a man between 60 and 75 years old who had recovered from COVID-19. Each CDR3 is given with its conserved first and last residue. D genes are given only for firm matches. The listing skips clone size in some rows; elsewhere it reads once, few, many or a size class.

CDR3 length,clone size,D gene,V gene,J gene,CDR3 DNA,CDR3 protein
16,-,-,TRBV11-3,TRBJ1-2,TGTGCCAGCAACTACCCGGGCCTCGGGGGTCTGTATGGCTACACCTTC,CASNYPGLGGLYGYTF
15,-,-,TRBV2,TRBJ2-5,TGTGCCAGCAGTGAATTTACAGGGTCACAAGAGACCCAGTACTTC,CASSEFTGSQETQYF
19,-,TRBD2,TRBV7-2,TRBJ2-3,TGTGCCAGCAGCTTAATAGCGGGAGGGCCGGGGTTCAGCACAGATACGCAGTATTTT,CASSLIAGGPGFSTDTQYF
18,-,-,TRBV7-8,TRBJ1-5,TGTGCCAGCAGCTTAGCAAGGGGGTCGGGGAATAGCAATCAGCCCCAGCATTTT,CASSLARGSGNSNQPQHF
13,once,-,TRBV11-2,TRBJ1-2,TGTGCCAGCAGCTCGGACTATAACTATGGCTACACCTTC,CASSSDYNYGYTF
12,few,-,TRBV3-1/TRBV3-2,TRBJ1-1,TGTGCCAGCAGCCAGGCGGGCACTGAAGCTTTCTTT,CASSQAGTEAFF
14,-,-,TRBV5-3,TRBJ2-5,TGTGCCAGAAGCTGGGTGGACAGCCAAGAGACCCAGTACTTC,CARSWVDSQETQYF
15,-,TRBD1,TRBV24-1,TRBJ2-1,TGTGCCACCAGTGATTGGACAGGGGGTGGTGATGAGCAGTTCTTC,CATSDWTGGGDEQFF
16,few,TRBD1,TRBV10-3,TRBJ1-1,TGTGCCATCAGGGAAAGTCGACAGGGGGCGAACACTGAAGCTTTCTTT,CAIRESRQGANTEAFF
15,-,-,TRBV3-1/TRBV3-2,TRBJ1-2,TGTGCCAGCAGCCTGAGGCTTGTGGGTAACTATGGCTACACCTTC,CASSLRLVGNYGYTF
15,-,TRBD2,TRBV11-2,TRBJ2-7,TGTGCCAGCAGCGCTGCCCAGGCGGGAGTAAGGGAGCAGTACTTC,CASSAAQAGVREQYF
15,-,TRBD1,TRBV19,TRBJ2-3,TGTGCCAGTACCCCTAGGACAGGGAGCACAGATACGCAGTATTTT,CASTPRTGSTDTQYF
15,-,TRBD2,TRBV7-9,TRBJ2-7,TGTGCCAGCAGCTTTAGCGGGGGGAGCTCCTACGAGCAGTACTTC,CASSFSGGSSYEQYF
15,-,-,TRBV7-3,TRBJ2-3,TGTGCCAGCAGCTCAGCACTAGGCCAGACAGATACGCAGTATTTT,CASSSALGQTDTQYF